These T cell receptor beta chains were read from a single sample in a study of cytomegalovirus exposure and HLA in healthy donors. This table comes from immunoSEQ multiplex PCR, and its TCRdb copy is limited to in-frame clones, with some not included. The table lists about 160,000 clones, roughly 82% of them singletons. The sequenced sample consisted of PBMCs. These receptors came from a man aged 50-60 years in good health and CMV-seropositive. CDR3s include the opening cysteine and the closing phenylalanine or tryptophan. The D gene is left open where the match is weak. The size entry is marked missing in some rows and otherwise reads once, few, many or a size class.

d_call | cdr3_length | clone_size | j_call | v_call | cdr3_nt | cdr3_aa
TRBD2 | 18 | NA | TRBJ2-1 | TRBV28 | TGTGCCAGCAGTTTTAGCTCAGGGCGAAGTCTAGCGGGAGATGAGCAGTTCTTC | CASSFSSGRSLAGDEQFF
TRBD1 | 15 | NA | TRBJ2-7 | TRBV15 | TGTGCCACCAGCAGAGATCGCGCAGGGGGCGACGAGCAGTACTTC | CATSRDRAGGDEQYF
TRBD1 | 14 | NA | TRBJ1-2 | TRBV19 | TGTGCCAGTAGTTGGCAGGGGGCGCGCTATGGCTACACCTTC | CASSWQGARYGYTF
NA | 14 | NA | TRBJ1-2 | TRBV7-2 | TGTGCCAGCAGCTTGGGGGGGAGCTACTATGGCTACACCTTC | CASSLGGSYYGYTF
NA | 13 | NA | TRBJ1-2 | TRBV5-1 | TGCGCCAGCAGAGGTGGTAGCAGTGGCGGCTACACCTTC | CASRGGSSGGYTF
TRBD2 | 16 | NA | TRBJ2-3 | TRBV5-4 | TGTGCCAGCAGCTTGAGGACTAGCGGTAGCACAGATACGCAGTATTTT | CASSLRTSGSTDTQYF
NA | 14 | NA | TRBJ2-7 | TRBV7-9 | TGTGCCAGCAGCTTAGCCCGGGGATCAGGCGAGCAGTACTTC | CASSLARGSGEQYF
NA | 15 | NA | TRBJ1-2 | TRBV7-2 | TGTGCCAGCAGCTTAGGGGGACAAGGGAGCTATGGCTACACCTTC | CASSLGGQGSYGYTF
TRBD2 | 15 | NA | TRBJ2-7 | TRBV10-3 | TGTGCCATCAGCCTAGCGGGAGGTTACCCCTACGAGCAGTACTTC | CAISLAGGYPYEQYF
NA | 14 | once | TRBJ1-6 | TRBV4-1 | TGCGCCAGCAGCCAAGATCACGGTAATTCACCCCTCCACTTT | CASSQDHGNSPLHF
TRBD1 | 13 | NA | TRBJ1-2 | TRBV6-5 | TGTGCCAGCCGACAGGGGTCCAACTATGGCTACACCTTC | CASRQGSNYGYTF
NA | 16 | NA | TRBJ1-4 | TRBV7-9 | TGTGCCAGCAGCTTATACCGAGACACAACTAATGAAAAACTGTTTTTT | CASSLYRDTTNEKLFF
NA | 12 | NA | TRBJ1-5 | TRBV28 | TGTGCCAGCAGCCCCCTCAATCAGCCCCAGCATTTT | CASSPLNQPQHF
TRBD2 | 15 | NA | TRBJ2-7 | TRBV7-6 | TGTGCCAGCAGGCTCACAACTAGCGGGGTAAACGAGCAGTACTTC | CASRLTTSGVNEQYF
NA | 13 | NA | TRBJ1-1 | TRBV29-1 | TGCAGCGTTCCGGTAGGAGAAGGCCCTGAAGCTTTCTTT | CSVPVGEGPEAFF
TRBD2 | 16 | NA | TRBJ2-7 | TRBV5-1 | TGCGCCAGCAGCCTTGGACTAGCGGGAGGGTTTTACGAGCAGTACTTC | CASSLGLAGGFYEQYF
NA | 13 | NA | TRBJ2-5 | TRBV7-3 | TGTGCCAGCAGCCCCGCAGGGTCGGAGACCCAGTACTTC | CASSPAGSETQYF
TRBD2 | 16 | NA | TRBJ2-3 | TRBV9 | TGTGCCAGCAGCGTAGCTGCCCGGGGGGGCCCAGATACGCAGTATTTT | CASSVAARGGPDTQYF
NA | 14 | NA | TRBJ1-3 | TRBV19 | TGTGCCAGTACCCTGAATGGGGCCGGAAACACCATATATTTT | CASTLNGAGNTIYF
TRBD1 | 15 | NA | TRBJ1-5 | TRBV4-3 | TGCGCCAGCAGCCAAGATGGGTCAGGGGGGCAGCCCCAGCATTTT | CASSQDGSGGQPQHF
TRBD1 | 15 | NA | TRBJ1-5 | TRBV7-2 | TGTGCCAGCAGCTTAGGGACAGGGACCTATCAGCCCCAGCATTTT | CASSLGTGTYQPQHF
NA | 13 | NA | TRBJ1-2 | TRBV4-3 | TGCGCCAGCAGCCGAGGGACTATGGAAGGCTACACCTTC | CASSRGTMEGYTF
NA | 14 | NA | TRBJ2-7 | TRBV5-1 | TGCGCCAGCAGTGAAGGGACTTTCTCCTACGAGCAGTACTTC | CASSEGTFSYEQYF
NA | 12 | NA | TRBJ2-3 | TRBV19 | TGTGCCAGTAGTATGGGCGTGGATACGCAGTATTTT | CASSMGVDTQYF
TRBD1 | 14 | NA | TRBJ2-5 | TRBV6-1 | TGTGCCAGTGTCCGGGACAGGGTCGAGGAGACCCAGTACTTC | CASVRDRVEETQYF
TRBD2 | 16 | NA | TRBJ2-1 | TRBV5-1 | TGCGCCAGCAGCTTCGGACTAGCGGGGAGTTCAAATGAGCAGTTCTTC | CASSFGLAGSSNEQFF
NA | 15 | NA | TRBJ1-1 | TRBV7-6 | TGTGCCAGCAGCCTGATTTTGGGTCTAGGGGGTGAAGCTTTCTTT | CASSLILGLGGEAFF
TRBD1 | 15 | NA | TRBJ2-7 | TRBV5-1 | TGCGCCAGCAGCCTTAACCGGGACAGGGAGGGCGAGCAGTACTTC | CASSLNRDREGEQYF
TRBD1 | 16 | NA | TRBJ1-1 | TRBV7-2 | TGTGCCAGCAGCTTAGTTCCGACAGGGGTGAACACTGAAGCTTTCTTT | CASSLVPTGVNTEAFF
NA | 17 | NA | TRBJ1-1 | TRBV18 | TGTGCCAGCTCACCACCGGGGTATTACGGGGGGAACACTGAAGCTTTCTTT | CASSPPGYYGGNTEAFF
NA | 13 | NA | TRBJ1-5 | TRBV29-1 | TGCAGCGTTGAAATCGGAGGGGATCAGCCCCAGCATTTT | CSVEIGGDQPQHF
TRBD1 | 15 | NA | TRBJ2-7 | TRBV6-4 | TGTGCCAGCAGTGACCCCAGGGACAGGGGTTACGAGCAGTACTTC | CASSDPRDRGYEQYF
TRBD1 | 20 | few | TRBJ1-6 | TRBV4-1 | TGCGCCAGCAGCCAAGATCTTAGGCCGGGACAGGGTGGATATAATTCACCCCTCCACTTT | CASSQDLRPGQGGYNSPLHF
NA | 12 | NA | TRBJ2-5 | TRBV5-1 | TGCGCCAGCAGCTTGAATGAGGAGACCCAGTACTTC | CASSLNEETQYF
TRBD1 | 13 | once | TRBJ2-5 | TRBV6-1 | TGTGCCAGCAATACAGGGGGACAAGAGACCCAGTACTTC | CASNTGGQETQYF
TRBD1 | 15 | once | TRBJ2-2 | TRBV19 | TGTGCCAGTAGTAGAGGGACAGGGGAAGCCGGGGAGCTGTTTTTT | CASSRGTGEAGELFF
TRBD1 | 17 | few | TRBJ2-4 | TRBV5-1 | TGCGCCAGCAGCTTGGGAGGACAGGGTTACGGCAAAAACATTCAGTACTTC | CASSLGGQGYGKNIQYF
NA | 13 | NA | TRBJ2-7 | TRBV6-6 | TGTGCCAGCACTCCTAGACCTCCCTACGAGCAGTACTTC | CASTPRPPYEQYF
TRBD1 | 16 | once | TRBJ2-7 | TRBV13 | TGTGCCAGCAGCTCTTTCGGGACAGGGGACTTCCACGAGCAGTACTTC | CASSSFGTGDFHEQYF
NA | 13 | NA | TRBJ2-5 | TRBV11-3 | TGTGCCAGCAGCTTAGAGGGGGGAGAGACCCAGTACTTC | CASSLEGGETQYF
TRBD1 | 15 | NA | TRBJ1-5 | TRBV5-6 | TGTGCCAGCAGCTTAGGACAGGTTAGCAATCAGCCCCAGCATTTT | CASSLGQVSNQPQHF
TRBD2 | 16 | NA | TRBJ2-3 | TRBV5-8 | TGTGCCAGCAGCCCACGACTAGCGGGGAGGACAGATACGCAGTATTTT | CASSPRLAGRTDTQYF
NA | 13 | NA | TRBJ2-3 | TRBV15 | TGTGCCACCAGCAGAGATTCCCCTTCTACGCAGTATTTT | CATSRDSPSTQYF
NA | 14 | NA | TRBJ2-7 | TRBV28 | TGTGCCAGCAGTTCCCCCCGACAGGCTTACGAGCAGTACTTC | CASSSPRQAYEQYF
NA | 13 | NA | TRBJ1-2 | TRBV28 | TGTGCCAGCAGCGAGGACATTAACTATGGCTACACCTTC | CASSEDINYGYTF
TRBD1 | 15 | NA | TRBJ2-5 | TRBV6-6 | TGTGCCAGCAGTTACCCGGACAGGGGTGAAGAGACCCAGTACTTC | CASSYPDRGEETQYF
TRBD1 | 15 | NA | TRBJ1-6 | TRBV11-2 | TGTGCCAGCAGCAAAAGACAGGGGGAAGATTCACCCCTCCACTTT | CASSKRQGEDSPLHF
NA | 15 | NA | TRBJ2-7 | TRBV5-1 | TGCGCCAGCAGCTTGGGGGGTAGCGAGAGAGTGGAGCAGTACTTC | CASSLGGSERVEQYF
TRBD1 | 15 | once | TRBJ1-1 | TRBV14 | TGTGCCAGCAGCCCTCGGATAGGGGGCTTATCGGAAGCTTTCTTT | CASSPRIGGLSEAFF
TRBD2 | 15 | NA | TRBJ2-1 | TRBV6-6 | TGTGCCAGCAGTTCCCGCCAGCGGGAGATAAATGAGCAGTTCTTC | CASSSRQREINEQFF
TRBD1 | 16 | once | TRBJ1-2 | TRBV28 | TGTGCCAGCAGTCTGGGGACAGCTATTAAGGGCTATGGCTACACCTTC | CASSLGTAIKGYGYTF